This T cell receptor beta chain was recorded in a study of CD8 T cells in ankylosing spondylitis. Preparation of TCR beta libraries was done by quantitative 5'-RACE with molecular barcodes. MiXCR, run by TCRdb on the 5' RACE reads, gives a single entry per CDR3 protein. This sample has more than 650,000 distinct CDR3 sequences; approximately 12% occur once, and the top ten carry approximately 0.51%. Findings of the study overall: The study looked at matched synovial fluid samples from ankylosing spondylitis patients. Disease-linked clones were reported to be significantly enriched there. Seven or eight highly homologous variants formed a TCR beta motif that appeared characteristic of ankylosing spondylitis blood. Disease-associated clones were CD8+ and fairly uncommon in peripheral blood. Earlier authors reported some of these motif variants in reactive arthritis synovial fluid and blood.

This clonotype was counted many times. Its antigen is unidentified. CDR1 SQVTM and CDR2 ANQGSEA come from the germline V gene. The CDR3 contains 11 residues. Deletions cut 2 bases from V and 6 bases from J, with 7 bases between. The sequencing sample was made of blood, either unsorted or a sorted T cell fraction (not recorded which). This sequence was found in a male donor with ankylosing spondylitis. V is TRBV29-1 and J is TRBJ1-2; perhaps TRBD1 as D (6 bases). Written as DNA, the CDR3 is TGCAGCGTTGAACACAGGGATGGCTACACCTTC. It yields the protein CSVEHRDGYTF. The full variable domain, completed using reference TRBV29-1 and TRBJ1-2, is SAVISQKPSRDICQRGTSLTIQCQVDSQVTMMFWYRQQPGQSLTLIATANQGSEATYESGFVIDKFPISRPNLTFSTLTVSNMSPEDSSIYLCSVEHRDGYTFGSGTRLTVV.